What follows are 29 T cell receptor beta chains derived from one specimen sequenced in a study of blood T cells in healthy people across ages. A second roughly 6 to 11 cycle PCR used barcoded and J-beta primers. TCRdb passed the 5' RACE reads through MiXCR, listing each CDR3 protein once. The sample has roughly 800,000 distinct CDR3 sequences; roughly 50% are singletons. Material for sequencing was blood. All receptors derive from a man aged 80 or over in good health.

This chain connects TRBV7-3 to TRBJ2-2; possible D gene TRBD1, 7 bases. V dropped 5 bases and J dropped 5 bases, with 12 bases sitting between them. Germline values: CDR1 SGHTA, CDR2 FQGTGA. The CDR3 extends over 14 amino acids. CDR3 DNA sequence: TGTGCCAGCAGCCCAGGGGGGAGGACCGGGGAGCTGTTTTTT. Translating it yields CASSPGGRTGELFF.

The chain recombines TRBV6-1 with TRBJ1-4; perhaps TRBD1 as D (5 bases). The CDR3 has 14 residues. Germline loops: CDR1 MNHNS, CDR2 SASEGT. V was clipped by 4 bases and J by 3 bases, with 9 bases between them. CDR3 DNA sequence: TGTGCCAGCAGTGGGAGGGGTCCTAATGAAAAACTGTTTTTT. It translates to CASSGRGPNEKLFF.

There are a few counts of this clonotype. The CDR3 DNA follows: TGTGCCAGCAGCATCACAGCCTCCTATGGCTACACCTTC. It yields the protein CASSITASYGYTF. The chain employs TRBV7-2 and TRBJ1-2; D unresolved. With 5 bases removed from V and 4 bases from J, the gap between germline ends came to 11 bases. The CDR3 length is 13 residues. CDR1 is SGHTA, CDR2 FQGNSA, per germline.

The chain joins TRBV7-6 to TRBJ1-3; TRBD1 is a possible D gene (5 bases). The CDR3 consists of 15 residues. Trimming shortened V by 0 bases and J by 4 bases, and 10 bases separated the two germline ends. CDR1 and CDR2 from the germline V gene are SGHVS and FNYEAQ. CDR3 in DNA: TGTGCCAGCAGCTTAGCGGCAGGGCCAGGAAACACCATATATTTT. This codes for CASSLAAGPGNTIYF. The full variable domain, its missing parts supplied by reference TRBV7-6 and TRBJ1-3, is GAGVSQSPRYKVTKRGQDVALRCDPISGHVSLYWYRQALGQGPEFLTYFNYEAQQDKSGLPNDRFSAERPEGSISTLTIQRTEQRDSAMYRCASSLAAGPGNTIYFGEGSWLTVV.

This clonotype was counted only a few times. The J gene is TRBJ2-1, the V gene TRBV21-1. TRBV21-1 is an annotated pseudogene. The CDR3 runs 16 residues. CDR3 in amino acids: CASSKENYCKYNEQFF. CDR3 sequence (DNA): TGTGCCAGCAGCAAAGAGAATTACTGCAAGTACAATGAGCAGTTCTTC.

V and J are TRBV20-1 and TRBJ1-2; D call uncertain. V lost 2 bases and J lost 3, with 10 bases in between. The V gene's germline CDR1 is DFQATT and CDR2 SNEGSKA (reference sequence). The CDR3 runs to 13 residues. The CDR3, as DNA: TGCAGTGCTAGACCCGACATGGACTATGGCTACACCTTC. Its protein product is CSARPDMDYGYTF.

This clonotype was observed a handful of times. The genes are TRBV20-1 and TRBJ1-2; 7 bases are shared with TRBD1. Germline CDR1 is DFQATT and CDR2 is SNEGSKA (reference sequence). The J segment lost 0 bases and the V segment lost 1 base, leaving 14 bases of the junction unmatched. This CDR3 comprises 18 residues. The DNA of the CDR3 is TGCAGTGCTAGAGGGGGGGCGGCAGGGGGGATAGCTAACTATGGCTACACCTTC. Protein product: CSARGGAAGGIANYGYTF.

This chain links TRBV27 with TRBJ1-2; D unclear. Germline V gene sequence: CDR1 MNHEY, CDR2 SMNVEV (reference sequence). The CDR3 totals 14 residues. V gave up 2 bases and J gave up 3 bases, with 10 bases separating them. The CDR3 loop is CASSLNADYYGYTF. The CDR3 DNA reads as TGTGCCAGCAGTTTAAACGCAGACTACTATGGCTACACCTTC.

This clonotype turned up a few times. The genes are TRBV5-1 and TRBJ2-5, with 10 bases matching TRBD2. Germline V lookup: CDR1 SGHRS, CDR2 YFSETQ. This CDR3 is 17 amino acids long. J lost 4 bases, V lost 0 bases, and 9 bases had no gene match. The CDR3 coding sequence is TGCGCCAGCAGCTTGGCCGGGGCTAGCGGGAGCGGAGAGACCCAGTACTTC. It specifies CASSLAGASGSGETQYF.

The table lists this clonotype with a few counts. The CDR3 nucleotides read TGTGCCAGCAGCCCAAGGGGGACAGGAGCCCCGAATAATTCACCCCTCCACTTT. The encoded protein is CASSPRGTGAPNNSPLHF. The chain is built from TRBV7-9 and TRBJ1-6; 8 bases map to TRBD1. Trimming took 5 bases from V and 5 from J; bases not matched to a gene: 14. This CDR3 is 18 amino acids long. Germline V gene lookup returns CDR1 SEHNR and CDR2 FQNEAQ (reference sequence).

The J gene is TRBJ1-1, the V gene TRBV5-1, with no clear D. Trimming stripped 4 bases from V and 0 bases from J, with 13 bases between. Germline V CDR1 and CDR2: SGHRS, YFSETQ. The CDR3 extends over 15 amino acids. DNA for the CDR3: TGCGCCAGCAGCACTTCGAGCCTCATGAACACTGAAGCTTTCTTT. Its protein product is CASSTSSLMNTEAFF.

Comments on this clonotype: Given the absence of the conserved phenylalanine or tryptophan at the CDR3 end, a read error is likely. The chain uses TRBV9 and TRBJ2-7; a possible D gene is TRBD2 (6 bases). Germline lookup yields CDR1 SGDLS and CDR2 YYNGEE. This CDR3 region has 15 residues. Trimming removed 0 bases from V and 2 bases from J, with 12 bases in between. The CDR3 coding sequence is TGTGCCAGCAGCGTAGACGCGGGATTGACCTACGAGCAGTACTTA. This sequence encodes CASSVDAGLTYEQYL.

V usage is TRBV24-1 and J usage is TRBJ2-1; 11 bases are shared with TRBD2. The germline CDR1 and CDR2 sequences are KGHDR and SFDVKD. The CDR3 runs 15 residues. The V segment lost 7 bases and the J segment 10 bases; nucleotides outside the gene matches: 11. For the CDR3, the DNA is TGTGCCACCAGACCCGGGCTAGCGGGAGGAAACGAGCAGTTCTTC. Translation gives CATRPGLAGGNEQFF.

The CDR3 protein is CSARRLESNYNEQFF. Written as DNA, the CDR3 is TGCAGTGCTAGAAGGTTAGAATCCAATTACAATGAGCAGTTCTTC. The J gene is TRBJ2-1, the V gene TRBV20-1; D call uncertain. Germline CDR1 DFQATT, CDR2 SNEGSKA (reference sequence). The CDR3 length is 15 residues. Trimming shortened V by 2 bases and J by 4 bases, and 15 bases separated the two germline ends.

This chain joins TRBV6-1 and TRBJ2-4, with 9 nucleotides matching TRBD1. Matching the DNA end better, TRBJ2-7 makes the J call doubtful. Germline V gene data show CDR1 as MNHNS and CDR2 as SASEGT. The CDR3 loop spans 13 amino acids. The CDR3 reads CASSEWDRAEQYF. The CDR3 nucleotides are TGTGCCAGCAGTGAATGGGACAGGGCCGAGCAGTACTTC.

This clonotype came up once. The chain employs TRBV24-1 and TRBJ2-2, with unresolved D. Germline V gives CDR1 KGHDR, CDR2 SFDVKD. V dropped 2 bases and J dropped 6 bases, with 21 bases sitting between them. The CDR3 runs to 18 residues. CDR3 sequence: CATSDSIYKGLPAGELFF. The CDR3 DNA reads TGTGCCACCAGTGATTCCATCTACAAGGGCCTACCAGCCGGGGAGCTGTTTTTT.

This clonotype was counted between two and nine times. The chain uses TRBV20-1 and TRBJ1-1; 7 nucleotides line up with TRBD1. CDR1 is DFQATT, CDR2 SNEGSKA, per germline (reference sequence). This CDR3 spans 16 amino acids. Trimming cost V 1 base and J 0 bases; bases outside gene matches: 8. CDR3 protein: CSARGQGGGMNTEAFF. CDR3 DNA sequence: TGCAGTGCTAGAGGTCAGGGGGGAGGCATGAACACTGAAGCTTTCTTT.

The V call is TRBV3-1, the J call TRBJ2-1, with D tentatively TRBD1 (6 bases). Trimming took 3 bases from V and 12 from J, leaving 15 bases between them. Germline V CDR1 and CDR2: LGHDT, YNNKEL (reference sequence). The CDR3 runs 13 residues. CDR3 sequence reads: CASSQIQGSGQFF. The CDR3 DNA follows: TGTGCCAGCAGCCAGATTCAGGGGTCTGGGCAGTTCTTC.

V gene TRBV18 combines with J gene TRBJ2-7; TRBD1 matches 7 bases. The CDR3 contains 14 residues. Germline lookup yields CDR1 KGHSH and CDR2 LQKENI. The V segment lost 7 bases and the J segment 3 bases; nucleotides outside the gene matches: 9. CDR3 region: CASLPGTAVYEQYF. CDR3 bases: TGTGCCAGCTTACCTGGGACAGCGGTCTACGAGCAGTACTTC.

The chain combines TRBV4-1 with TRBJ2-1, with D possibly TRBD1 on 5 matching bases. The V end was cut by 2 bases, the J end by 5 bases, with 13 bases between. The CDR3 totals 15 residues. Germline-derived CDR1 and CDR2 are MGHRA and YSYEKL. In DNA, the CDR3 is TGCGCCAGCAGCCAATTGGGGCTCGGCAACAATGAGCAGTTCTTC. Translated: CASSQLGLGNNEQFF.

The chain is built from TRBV16 and TRBJ2-1; D assignment may be TRBD1 or TRBD2 (5 bases each). The V and J ends lost 6 bases and 5 bases respectively, with 14 bases between them. The CDR3 is made up of 14 amino acids. Germline V gene sequence: CDR1 KGHSY, CDR2 FQNENV. The CDR3 coding sequence is TGTGCCAGCAGACTAGGGACGGGTGACAATGAGCAGTTCTTC. Encoded protein: CASRLGTGDNEQFF.

V is TRBV7-2 and J is TRBJ2-3; TRBD2 agrees at 9 bases. Trimming took 4 bases from V and 14 from J; bases not matched to a gene: 19. In germline, CDR1 is SGHTA, CDR2 FQGNSA. This CDR3 region has 16 residues. CDR3 residues: CASSSVAGVWHRYAYF. The CDR3 DNA reads TGTGCCAGCAGCTCCGTAGCGGGAGTGTGGCACAGATACGCGTATTTT.

This clonotype was recorded once. The genes are TRBV9 and TRBJ2-4; TRBD1 matches 9 bases. This CDR3 comprises 15 residues. Losses at the gene ends were 2 bases for V and 8 bases for J; bases not matched to a gene: 8. Germline CDR1 SGDLS, CDR2 YYNGEE. CDR3 nucleotide sequence: TGTGCCAGCAGCGTGGCGACAGGGGGAGCCGACATTCAGTACTTC. Amino acids: CASSVATGGADIQYF. Drawing the rest from reference TRBV9 and TRBJ2-4, the complete variable domain is DSGVTQTPKHLITATGQRVTLRCSPRSGDLSVYWYQQSLDQGLQFLIQYYNGEERAKGNILERFSAQQFPDLHSELNLSSLELGDSALYFCASSVATGGADIQYFGAGTRLSVL.

In its sample, this clonotype was seen a few times. The V gene is TRBV20-1, the J gene TRBJ2-3; 10 nucleotides agree with TRBD2. The CDR3 runs to 15 residues. Losses at the gene ends were 0 bases for V and 14 bases for J; bases not matched to a gene: 14. The V gene's germline CDR1 is DFQATT and CDR2 SNEGSKA (reference sequence). CDR3 region: CSARELAGLHRYAYF. The CDR3 bases are TGCAGTGCTAGAGAACTAGCGGGACTACACAGATACGCGTATTTT.

The V gene is TRBV14, the J gene TRBJ2-1, with D possibly TRBD2 on 5 matching bases. This CDR3 spans 14 amino acids. With 2 bases removed from V and 6 bases from J, the gap between germline ends came to 11 bases. Germline CDR1 and CDR2: SGHDN and FVKESK. CDR3 residues: CASSQRSDSNEQFF. CDR3 nucleotide sequence: TGTGCCAGCAGCCAACGCTCGGACTCCAATGAGCAGTTCTTC.

This clonotype was observed a handful of times. V gene TRBV20-1 combines with J gene TRBJ2-3; the D gene is possibly TRBD1 (6 bases). There are 14 residues in the CDR3. V was pared by 0 bases and J by 14 bases, with 21 bases between. Germline V gene data show CDR1 as DFQATT and CDR2 as SNEGSKA (reference sequence). The CDR3 DNA is TGCAGTGCTAGAGATCCCGCCAGGGGATGGTACGCGTATTTT. Protein product: CSARDPARGWYAYF.

The rearrangement joins TRBV5-1 to TRBJ2-1; D is ambiguous. The CDR3 is 14 amino acids. Germline CDR1 SGHRS, CDR2 YFSETQ. The V end was cut by 5 bases, the J end by 5 bases, with 14 bases between. The CDR3 coding sequence is TGCGCCAGCAGAGATGGACCGCAAAACAATGAGCAGTTCTTC. Its translation is CASRDGPQNNEQFF.

This rearrangement joins TRBV7-9 to TRBJ1-4; D is perhaps TRBD1 (6 bases). Per the germline V gene, CDR1 is SEHNR and CDR2 is FQNEAQ (reference sequence). The V gene lost 4 bases and the J gene lost 6 bases, with 15 bases spanning the gap. The CDR3 runs to 15 residues. CDR3 amino acids: CASSYYEGGDEKLFF. The CDR3 DNA sequence: TGTGCCAGCAGCTACTACGAGGGGGGGGATGAAAAACTGTTTTTT.

The gene calls are TRBV14 and TRBJ1-2; unclear D gene. Germline lookup yields CDR1 SGHDN and CDR2 FVKESK. Trimming stripped 1 base from V and 4 bases from J, with 7 bases between. The CDR3 totals 13 residues. Here the CDR3 reads CASSQVGFYGYTF. The CDR3 DNA reads TGTGCCAGCAGCCAAGTAGGGTTCTATGGCTACACCTTC.